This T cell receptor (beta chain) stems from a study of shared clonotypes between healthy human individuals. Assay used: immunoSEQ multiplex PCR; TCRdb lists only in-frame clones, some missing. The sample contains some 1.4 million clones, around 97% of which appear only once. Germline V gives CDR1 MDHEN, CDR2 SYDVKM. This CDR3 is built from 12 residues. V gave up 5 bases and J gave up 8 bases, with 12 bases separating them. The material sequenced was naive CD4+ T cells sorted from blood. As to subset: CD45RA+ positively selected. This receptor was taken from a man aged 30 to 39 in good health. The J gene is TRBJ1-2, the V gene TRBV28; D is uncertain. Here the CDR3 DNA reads TGTGCCAGCAGTGCGTCCCGGTGGGGCTACACCTTC. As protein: CASSASRWGYTF.